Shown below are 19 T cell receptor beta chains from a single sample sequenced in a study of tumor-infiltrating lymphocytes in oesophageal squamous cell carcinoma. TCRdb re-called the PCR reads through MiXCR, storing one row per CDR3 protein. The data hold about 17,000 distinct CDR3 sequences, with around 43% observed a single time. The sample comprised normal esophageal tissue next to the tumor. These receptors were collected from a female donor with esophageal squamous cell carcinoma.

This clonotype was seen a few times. CDR3 residues: CASSLGLAGGTQYF. CDR3 nucleotides: TGTGCCAGCAGCTTAGGGCTAGCGGGTGGGACCCAGTACTTC. This rearrangement joins TRBV7-7 to TRBJ2-5; 8 nucleotides match TRBD2. The CDR3 consists of 14 residues. Germline V CDR1 and CDR2: SSHAT, FNYEAQ (reference sequence). J gave up 7 bases and V 1 base, and 5 bases lay outside the gene matches.

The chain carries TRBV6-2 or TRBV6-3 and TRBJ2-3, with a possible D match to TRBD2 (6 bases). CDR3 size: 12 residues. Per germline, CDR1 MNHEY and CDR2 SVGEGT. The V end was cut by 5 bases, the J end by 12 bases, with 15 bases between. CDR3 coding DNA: TGTGCCAGCAGTGATACCCGGAGGGACCAGTATTTT. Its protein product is CASSDTRRDQYF.

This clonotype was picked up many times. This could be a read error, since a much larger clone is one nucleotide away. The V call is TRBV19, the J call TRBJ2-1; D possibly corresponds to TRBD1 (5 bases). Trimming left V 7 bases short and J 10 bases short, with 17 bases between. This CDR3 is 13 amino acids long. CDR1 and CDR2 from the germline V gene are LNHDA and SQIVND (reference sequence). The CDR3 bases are TGTGCCAGTAAAGGAACAGGAACCTACGAGCAGTTCTTC. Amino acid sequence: CASKGTGTYEQFF.

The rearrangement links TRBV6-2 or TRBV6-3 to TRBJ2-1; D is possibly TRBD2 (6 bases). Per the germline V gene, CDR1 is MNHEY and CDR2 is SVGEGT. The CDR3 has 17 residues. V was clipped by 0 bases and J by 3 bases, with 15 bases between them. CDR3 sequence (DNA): TGTGCCAGCAGTTACTCCCCTCCCTGGGGGGTCTACAATGAGCAGTTCTTC. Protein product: CASSYSPPWGVYNEQFF.

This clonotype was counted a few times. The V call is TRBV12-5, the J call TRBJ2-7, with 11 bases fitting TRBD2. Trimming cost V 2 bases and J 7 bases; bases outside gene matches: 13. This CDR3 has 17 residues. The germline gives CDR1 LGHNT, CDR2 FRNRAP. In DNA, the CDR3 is TGTGCTAGTGGTTTGTCTCCTAGCGGGGGGTTGGGCAATGAGCAGTACTTC. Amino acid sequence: CASGLSPSGGLGNEQYF.

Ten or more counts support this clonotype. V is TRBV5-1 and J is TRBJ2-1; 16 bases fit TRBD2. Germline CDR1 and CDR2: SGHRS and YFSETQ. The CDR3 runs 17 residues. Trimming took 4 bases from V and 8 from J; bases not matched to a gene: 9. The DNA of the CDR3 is TGCGCCAGCAGCCCGGGACTAGCGGGAGGGCCGAATGATGAGCAGTTCTTC. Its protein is CASSPGLAGGPNDEQFF.

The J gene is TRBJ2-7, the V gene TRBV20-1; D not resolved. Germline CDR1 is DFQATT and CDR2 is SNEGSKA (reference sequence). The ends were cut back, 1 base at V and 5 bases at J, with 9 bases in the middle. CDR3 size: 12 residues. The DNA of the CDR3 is TGCAGTGCTAGAGTCAAAGGTCACGAGCAGTACTTC. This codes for CSARVKGHEQYF.

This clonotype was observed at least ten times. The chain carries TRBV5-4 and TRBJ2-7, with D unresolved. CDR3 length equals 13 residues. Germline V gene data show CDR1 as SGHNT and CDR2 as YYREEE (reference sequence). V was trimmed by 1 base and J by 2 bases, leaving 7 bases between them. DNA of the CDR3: TGTGCCAGCAGCTTGTACGGTCCCTACGAGCAGTACTTC. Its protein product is CASSLYGPYEQYF. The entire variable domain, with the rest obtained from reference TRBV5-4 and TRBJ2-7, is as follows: ETGVTQSPTHLIKTRGQQVTLRCSSQSGHNTVSWYQQALGQGPQFIFQYYREEENGRGNFPPRFSGLQFPNYSSELNVNALELDDSALYLCASSLYGPYEQYFGPGTRLTVT.

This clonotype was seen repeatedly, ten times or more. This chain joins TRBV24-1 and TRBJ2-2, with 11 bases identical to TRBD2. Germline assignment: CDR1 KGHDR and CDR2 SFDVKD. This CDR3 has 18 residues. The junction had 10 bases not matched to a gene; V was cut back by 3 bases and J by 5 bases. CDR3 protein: CATSDVAGGPPFTGELFF. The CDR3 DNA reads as TGTGCCACCAGTGATGTAGCGGGAGGGCCTCCTTTTACCGGGGAGCTGTTTTTT.

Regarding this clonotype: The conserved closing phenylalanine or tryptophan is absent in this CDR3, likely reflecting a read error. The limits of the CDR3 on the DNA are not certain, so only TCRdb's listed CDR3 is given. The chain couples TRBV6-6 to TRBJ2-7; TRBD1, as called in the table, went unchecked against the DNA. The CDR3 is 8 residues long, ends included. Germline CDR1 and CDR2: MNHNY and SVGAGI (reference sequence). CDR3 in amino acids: CASSYRGQ.

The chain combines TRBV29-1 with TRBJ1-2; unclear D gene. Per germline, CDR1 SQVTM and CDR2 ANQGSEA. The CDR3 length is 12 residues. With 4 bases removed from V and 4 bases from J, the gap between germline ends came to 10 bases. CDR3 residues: CSVGSDTYGYTF. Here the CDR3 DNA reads TGCAGCGTTGGATCCGATACCTATGGCTACACCTTC.

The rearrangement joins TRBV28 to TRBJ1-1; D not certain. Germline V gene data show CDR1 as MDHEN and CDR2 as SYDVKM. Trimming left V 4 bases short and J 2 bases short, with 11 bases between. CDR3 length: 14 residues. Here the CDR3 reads CASSSPAANTEAFF. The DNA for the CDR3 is TGTGCCAGCAGTTCCCCCGCAGCAAACACTGAAGCTTTCTTT. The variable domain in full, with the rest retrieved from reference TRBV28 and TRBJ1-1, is DVKVTQSSRYLVKRTGEKVFLECVQDMDHENMFWYRQDPGLGLRLIYFSYDVKMKEKGDIPEGYSVSREKKERFSLILESASTNQTSMYLCASSSPAANTEAFFGQGTRLTVV.

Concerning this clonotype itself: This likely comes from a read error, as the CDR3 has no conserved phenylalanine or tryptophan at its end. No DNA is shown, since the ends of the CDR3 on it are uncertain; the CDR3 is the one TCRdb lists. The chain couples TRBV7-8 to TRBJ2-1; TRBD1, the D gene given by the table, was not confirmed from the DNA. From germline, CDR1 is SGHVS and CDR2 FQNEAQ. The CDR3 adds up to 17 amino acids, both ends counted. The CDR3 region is CASSLEETGFSGYTFGS.

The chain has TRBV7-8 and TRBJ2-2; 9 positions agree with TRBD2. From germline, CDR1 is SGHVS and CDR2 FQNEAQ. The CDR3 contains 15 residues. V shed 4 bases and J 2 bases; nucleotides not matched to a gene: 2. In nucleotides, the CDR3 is TGTGCCAGCAGCTCGACTAGCGGAAACACCGGGGAGCTGTTTTTT. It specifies CASSSTSGNTGELFF.

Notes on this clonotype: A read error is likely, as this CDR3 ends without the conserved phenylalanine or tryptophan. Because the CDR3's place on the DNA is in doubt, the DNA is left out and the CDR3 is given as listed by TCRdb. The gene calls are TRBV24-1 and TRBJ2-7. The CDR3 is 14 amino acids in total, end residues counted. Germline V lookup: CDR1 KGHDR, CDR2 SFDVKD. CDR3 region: CATSVDGHGYTFGS.

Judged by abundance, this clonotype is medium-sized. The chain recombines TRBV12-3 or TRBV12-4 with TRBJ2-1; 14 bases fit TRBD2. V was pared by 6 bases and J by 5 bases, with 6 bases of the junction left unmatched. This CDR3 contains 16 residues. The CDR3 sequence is CASRRTSGGLDNEQFF. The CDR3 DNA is TGTGCCAGCAGGCGGACTAGCGGGGGGCTCGACAATGAGCAGTTCTTC.

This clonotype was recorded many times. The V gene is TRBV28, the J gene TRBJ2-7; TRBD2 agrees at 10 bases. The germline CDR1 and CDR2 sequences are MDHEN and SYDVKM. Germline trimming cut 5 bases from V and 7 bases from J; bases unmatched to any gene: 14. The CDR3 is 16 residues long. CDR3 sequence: CASSVRLAGGRGEQYF. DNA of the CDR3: TGTGCCAGCAGTGTTCGGTTAGCGGGAGGCCGGGGGGAGCAGTACTTC.

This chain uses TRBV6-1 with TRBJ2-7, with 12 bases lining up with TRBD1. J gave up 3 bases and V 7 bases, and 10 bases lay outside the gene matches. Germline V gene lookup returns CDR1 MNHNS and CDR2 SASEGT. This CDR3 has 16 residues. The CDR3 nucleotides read TGTGCCAGCATCCCTCTGGGGGACAGGGGGCGCTACGAGCAGTACTTC. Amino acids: CASIPLGDRGRYEQYF.

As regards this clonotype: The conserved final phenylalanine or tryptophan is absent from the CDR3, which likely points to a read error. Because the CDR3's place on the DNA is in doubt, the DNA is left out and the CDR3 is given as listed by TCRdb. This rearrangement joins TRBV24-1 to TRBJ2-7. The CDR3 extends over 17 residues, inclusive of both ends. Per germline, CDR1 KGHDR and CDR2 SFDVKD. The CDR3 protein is CATSDTQTRGYGYTFGS.